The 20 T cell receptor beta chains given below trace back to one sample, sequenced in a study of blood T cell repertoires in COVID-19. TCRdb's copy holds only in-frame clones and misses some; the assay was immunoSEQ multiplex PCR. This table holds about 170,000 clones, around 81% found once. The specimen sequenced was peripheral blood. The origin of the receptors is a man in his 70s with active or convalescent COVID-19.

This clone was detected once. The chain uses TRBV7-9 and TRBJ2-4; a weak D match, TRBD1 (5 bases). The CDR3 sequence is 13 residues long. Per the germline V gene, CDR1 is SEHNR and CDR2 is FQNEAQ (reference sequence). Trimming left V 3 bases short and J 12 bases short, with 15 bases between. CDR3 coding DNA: TGTGCCAGCAGCTTGGATCCAGGGTTCACTCAGTACTTC. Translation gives CASSLDPGFTQYF.

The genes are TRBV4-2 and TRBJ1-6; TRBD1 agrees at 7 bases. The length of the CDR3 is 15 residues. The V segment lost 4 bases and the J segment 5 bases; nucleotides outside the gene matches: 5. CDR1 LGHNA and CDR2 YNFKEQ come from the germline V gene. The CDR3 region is CASSRSRGDNSPLHF. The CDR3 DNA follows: TGTGCCAGCAGCCGGTCCAGGGGGGATAATTCACCCCTCCACTTT.

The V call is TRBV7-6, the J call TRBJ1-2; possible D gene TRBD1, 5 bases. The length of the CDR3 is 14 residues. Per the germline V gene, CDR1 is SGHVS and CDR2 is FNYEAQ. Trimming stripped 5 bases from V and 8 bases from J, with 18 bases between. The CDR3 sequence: CASSAQGIVSGYTF. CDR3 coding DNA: TGTGCCAGCAGCGCTCAGGGTATAGTTTCGGGCTACACCTTC.

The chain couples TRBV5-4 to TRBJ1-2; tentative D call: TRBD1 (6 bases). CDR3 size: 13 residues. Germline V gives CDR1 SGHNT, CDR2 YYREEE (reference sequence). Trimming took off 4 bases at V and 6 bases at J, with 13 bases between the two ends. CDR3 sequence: CASSEGTIHGYTF. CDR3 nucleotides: TGTGCCAGCAGCGAAGGGACAATCCATGGCTACACCTTC.

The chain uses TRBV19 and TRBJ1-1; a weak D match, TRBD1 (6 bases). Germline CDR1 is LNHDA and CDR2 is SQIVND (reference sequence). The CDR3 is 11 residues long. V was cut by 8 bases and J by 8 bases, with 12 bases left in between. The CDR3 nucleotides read TGTGCCAGTGTGGGGGGGCGGGAAGCTTTCTTT. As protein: CASVGGREAFF. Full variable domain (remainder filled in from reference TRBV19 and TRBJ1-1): DGGITQSPKYLFRKEGQNVTLSCEQNLNHDAMYWYRQDPGQGLRLIYYSQIVNDFQKGDIAEGYSVSREKKESFPLTVTSAQKNPTAFYLCASVGGREAFFGQGTRLTVV.

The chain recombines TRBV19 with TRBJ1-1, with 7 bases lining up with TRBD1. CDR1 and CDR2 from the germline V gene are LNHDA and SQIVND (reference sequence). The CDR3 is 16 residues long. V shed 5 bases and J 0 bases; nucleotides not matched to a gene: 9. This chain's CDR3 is CASSQYRGLLNTEAFF. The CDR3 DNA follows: TGTGCCAGTAGTCAATACAGGGGACTCCTGAACACTGAAGCTTTCTTT.

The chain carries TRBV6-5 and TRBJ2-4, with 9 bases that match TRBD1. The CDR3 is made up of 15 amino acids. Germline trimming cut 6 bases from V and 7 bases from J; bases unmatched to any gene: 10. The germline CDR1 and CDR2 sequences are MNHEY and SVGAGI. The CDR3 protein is CASSLTGTGSNIQYF. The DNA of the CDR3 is TGTGCCAGCAGCCTTACCGGGACAGGGAGTAACATTCAGTACTTC.

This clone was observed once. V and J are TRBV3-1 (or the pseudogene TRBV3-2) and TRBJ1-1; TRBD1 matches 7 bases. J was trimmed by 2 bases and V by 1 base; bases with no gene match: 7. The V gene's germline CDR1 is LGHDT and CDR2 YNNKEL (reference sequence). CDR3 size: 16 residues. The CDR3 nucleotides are TGTGCCAGCAGCCAAGTCGAACAGGGGACCAACACTGAAGCTTTCTTT. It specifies CASSQVEQGTNTEAFF.

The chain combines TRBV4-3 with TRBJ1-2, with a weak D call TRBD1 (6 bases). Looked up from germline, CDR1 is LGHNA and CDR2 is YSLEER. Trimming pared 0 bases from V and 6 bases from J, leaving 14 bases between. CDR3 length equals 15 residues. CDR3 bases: TGCGCCAGCAGCCAAGATCCACAGGGAATAGATGGCTACACCTTC. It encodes CASSQDPQGIDGYTF.

The CDR3 region has the DNA TGTGCCAGCAGTTACGGAGCTTACCAAGGGCAGTTCTTC. Translation: CASSYGAYQGQFF. The genes are TRBV6-2 or TRBV6-3 and TRBJ2-1; D ambiguous. The CDR3 has 13 residues. In germline, CDR1 is MNHEY, CDR2 SVGEGT. V was trimmed by 2 bases and J by 12 bases, leaving 14 bases between them.

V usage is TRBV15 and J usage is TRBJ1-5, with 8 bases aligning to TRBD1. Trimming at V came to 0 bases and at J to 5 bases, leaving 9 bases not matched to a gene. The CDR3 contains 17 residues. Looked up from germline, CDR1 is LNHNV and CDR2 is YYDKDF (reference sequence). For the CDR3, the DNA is TGTGCCACCAGCAGAGACAGGGGGCGAATGGGGGATCAGCCCCAGCATTTT. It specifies CATSRDRGRMGDQPQHF.

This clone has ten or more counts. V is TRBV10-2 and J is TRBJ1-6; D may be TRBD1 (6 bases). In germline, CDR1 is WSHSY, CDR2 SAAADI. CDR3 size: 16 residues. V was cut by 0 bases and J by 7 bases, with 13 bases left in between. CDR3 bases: TGCGCCAGCAGTGAGTCCTTTGGGGGCCGGAATTCACCCCTCCACTTT. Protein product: CASSESFGGRNSPLHF.

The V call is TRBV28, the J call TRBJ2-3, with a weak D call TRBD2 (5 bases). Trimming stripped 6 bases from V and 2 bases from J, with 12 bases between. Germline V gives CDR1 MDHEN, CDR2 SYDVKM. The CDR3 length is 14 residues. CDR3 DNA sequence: TGTGCCAGCAGGTACCCGGGGAACACAGATACGCAGTATTTT. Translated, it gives CASRYPGNTDTQYF.

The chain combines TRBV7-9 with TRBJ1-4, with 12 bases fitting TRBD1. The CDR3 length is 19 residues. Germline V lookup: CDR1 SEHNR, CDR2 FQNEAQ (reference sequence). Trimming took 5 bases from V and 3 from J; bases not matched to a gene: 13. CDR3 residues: CASSPPGGTGGLANEKLFF. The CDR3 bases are TGTGCCAGCAGCCCTCCCGGAGGGACAGGGGGCCTAGCTAATGAAAAACTGTTTTTT.

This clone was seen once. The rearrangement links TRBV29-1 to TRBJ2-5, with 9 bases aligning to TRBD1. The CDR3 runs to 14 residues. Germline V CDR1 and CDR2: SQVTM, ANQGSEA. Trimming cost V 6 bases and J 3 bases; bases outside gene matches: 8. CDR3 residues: CSVTGQGIEETQYF. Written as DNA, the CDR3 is TGCAGCGTGACAGGACAGGGGATCGAAGAGACCCAGTACTTC.

CDR3 sequence: CASSFTYSGEQYF. The CDR3 DNA reads TGTGCCAGCAGCTTCACGTACAGCGGGGAGCAGTACTTC. The chain recombines TRBV11-3 with TRBJ2-7, with D perhaps TRBD2 (6 bases). The V gene lost 3 bases and the J gene lost 7 bases, with 13 bases spanning the gap. Per the germline V gene, CDR1 is SGHNT and CDR2 is YENEEA. The CDR3 has 13 residues.

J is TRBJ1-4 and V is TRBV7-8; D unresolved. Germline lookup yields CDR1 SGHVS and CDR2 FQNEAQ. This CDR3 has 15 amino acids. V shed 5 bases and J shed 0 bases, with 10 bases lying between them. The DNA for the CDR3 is TGTGCCAGCAGCCCTCAGATACCAACTAATGAAAAACTGTTTTTT. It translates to CASSPQIPTNEKLFF.

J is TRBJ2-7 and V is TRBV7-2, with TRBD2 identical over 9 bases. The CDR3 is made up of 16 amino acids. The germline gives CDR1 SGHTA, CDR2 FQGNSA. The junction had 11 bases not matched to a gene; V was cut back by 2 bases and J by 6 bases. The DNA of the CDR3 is TGTGCCAGCAGCTTAAGGTTGCGGGGGGGGAGCGGCGAGCAGTACTTC. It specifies CASSLRLRGGSGEQYF.

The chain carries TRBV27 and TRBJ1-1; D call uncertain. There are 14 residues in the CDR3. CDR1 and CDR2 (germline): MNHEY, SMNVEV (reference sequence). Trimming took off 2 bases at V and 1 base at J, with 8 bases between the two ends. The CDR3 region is CASSLEWPNTEAFF. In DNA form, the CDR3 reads TGTGCCAGCAGTTTAGAATGGCCGAACACTGAAGCTTTCTTT.

The CDR3 spells CASSLNPTSGEETQYF. The CDR3 DNA follows: TGCGCCAGCAGCTTGAATCCTACTAGCGGGGAAGAGACCCAGTACTTC. This sequence joins TRBV5-1 and TRBJ2-5; 10 bases are a match to TRBD2. Germline-derived CDR1 and CDR2 are SGHRS and YFSETQ. The CDR3 extends over 16 amino acids. Trimming took 1 base from V and 3 from J; bases not matched to a gene: 6.